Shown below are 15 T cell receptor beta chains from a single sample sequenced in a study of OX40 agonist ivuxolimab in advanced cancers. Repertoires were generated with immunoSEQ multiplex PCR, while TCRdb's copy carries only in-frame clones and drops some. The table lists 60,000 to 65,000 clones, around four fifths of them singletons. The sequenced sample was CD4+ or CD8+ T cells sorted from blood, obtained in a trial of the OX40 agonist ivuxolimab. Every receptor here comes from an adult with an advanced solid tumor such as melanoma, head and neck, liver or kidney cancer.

The CDR3 DNA sequence: TGTGCCAGCAGTTTCCTGGGGGTCTACGAGCAGTACTTC. Its protein is CASSFLGVYEQYF. The rearrangement uses TRBV28 and TRBJ2-7; D might be TRBD1 or TRBD2, each matching 5 bases. Trimming cost V 3 bases and J 3 bases, with 9 bases left between them. Germline lookup yields CDR1 MDHEN and CDR2 SYDVKM. The CDR3 covers 13 residues.

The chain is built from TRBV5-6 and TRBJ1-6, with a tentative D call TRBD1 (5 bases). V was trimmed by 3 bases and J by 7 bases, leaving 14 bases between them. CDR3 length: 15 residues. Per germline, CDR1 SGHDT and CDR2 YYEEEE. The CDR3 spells CASSWGPGRNSPLHF. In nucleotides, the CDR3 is TGTGCCAGCAGCTGGGGCCCGGGACGAAATTCACCCCTCCACTTT.

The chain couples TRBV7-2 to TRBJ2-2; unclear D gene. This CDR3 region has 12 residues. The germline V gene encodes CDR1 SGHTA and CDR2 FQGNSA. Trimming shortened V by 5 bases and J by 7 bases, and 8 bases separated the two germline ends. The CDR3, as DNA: TGTGCCAGCAGCCGCTCCGGCGGGGAGCTGTTTTTT. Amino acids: CASSRSGGELFF.

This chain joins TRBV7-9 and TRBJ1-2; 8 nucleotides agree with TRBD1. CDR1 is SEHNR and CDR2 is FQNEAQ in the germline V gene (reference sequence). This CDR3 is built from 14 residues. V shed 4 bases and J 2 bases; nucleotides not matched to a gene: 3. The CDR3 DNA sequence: TGTGCCAGCAGCTATGGACAGGGAAACTATGGCTACACCTTC. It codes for CASSYGQGNYGYTF.

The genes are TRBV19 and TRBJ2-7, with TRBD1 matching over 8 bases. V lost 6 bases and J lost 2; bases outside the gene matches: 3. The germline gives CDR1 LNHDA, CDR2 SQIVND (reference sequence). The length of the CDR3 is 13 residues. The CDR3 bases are TGTGCCAGTAGCATGGACAGGGCCTACGAGCAGTACTTC. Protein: CASSMDRAYEQYF.

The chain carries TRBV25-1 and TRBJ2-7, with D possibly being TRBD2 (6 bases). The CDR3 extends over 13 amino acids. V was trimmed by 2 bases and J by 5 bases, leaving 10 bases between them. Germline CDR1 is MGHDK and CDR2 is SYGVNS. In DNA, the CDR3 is TGTGCCAGCAGTGAAACGACTAGACACGAGCAGTACTTC. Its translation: CASSETTRHEQYF.

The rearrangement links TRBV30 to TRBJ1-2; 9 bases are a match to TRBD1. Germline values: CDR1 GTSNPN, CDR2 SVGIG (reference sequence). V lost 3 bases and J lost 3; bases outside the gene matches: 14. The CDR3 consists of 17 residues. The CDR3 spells CAWRPLGQGRRDYGYTF. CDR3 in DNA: TGTGCCTGGAGACCCCTCGGACAGGGGAGGAGGGACTATGGCTACACCTTC.

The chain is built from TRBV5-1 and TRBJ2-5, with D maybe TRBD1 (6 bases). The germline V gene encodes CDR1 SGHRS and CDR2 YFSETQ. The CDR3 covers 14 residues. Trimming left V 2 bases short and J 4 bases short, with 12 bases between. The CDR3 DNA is TGCGCCAGCAGCTTCGGGACAAAATTAGAGACCCAGTACTTC. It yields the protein CASSFGTKLETQYF.

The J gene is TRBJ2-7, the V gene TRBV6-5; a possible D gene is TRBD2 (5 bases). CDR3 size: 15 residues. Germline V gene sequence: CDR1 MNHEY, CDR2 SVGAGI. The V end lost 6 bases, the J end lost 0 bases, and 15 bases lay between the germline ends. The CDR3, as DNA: TGTGCCAGCAGCACGGGGAGCCGACCCTCCTACGAGCAGTACTTC. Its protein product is CASSTGSRPSYEQYF.

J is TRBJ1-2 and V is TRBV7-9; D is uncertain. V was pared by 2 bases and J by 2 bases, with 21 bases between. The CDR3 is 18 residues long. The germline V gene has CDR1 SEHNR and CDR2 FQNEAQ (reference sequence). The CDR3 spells CASSLTSPGIARNYGYTF. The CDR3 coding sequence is TGTGCCAGCAGCTTAACCAGCCCCGGAATCGCAAGAAACTATGGCTACACCTTC.

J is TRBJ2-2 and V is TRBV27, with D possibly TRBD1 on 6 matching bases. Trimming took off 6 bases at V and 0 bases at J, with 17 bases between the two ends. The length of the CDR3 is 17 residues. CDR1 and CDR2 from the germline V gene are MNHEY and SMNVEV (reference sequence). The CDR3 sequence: CASRGGVISANTGELFF. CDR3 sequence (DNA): TGTGCCAGCAGAGGGGGTGTTATCTCGGCGAACACCGGGGAGCTGTTTTTT.

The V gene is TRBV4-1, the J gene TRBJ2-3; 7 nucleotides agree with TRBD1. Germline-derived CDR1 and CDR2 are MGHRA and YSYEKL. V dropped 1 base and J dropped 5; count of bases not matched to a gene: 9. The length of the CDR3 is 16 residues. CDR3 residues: CASSQGEGAVKDTQYF. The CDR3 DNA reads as TGCGCCAGCAGCCAAGGAGAGGGGGCGGTCAAAGATACGCAGTATTTT.

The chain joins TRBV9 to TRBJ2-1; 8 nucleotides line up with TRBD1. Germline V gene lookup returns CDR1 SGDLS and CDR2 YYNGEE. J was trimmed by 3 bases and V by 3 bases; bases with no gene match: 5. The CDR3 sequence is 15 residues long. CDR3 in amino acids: CASSERDRLYNEQFF. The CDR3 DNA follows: TGTGCCAGCAGCGAACGGGACAGGCTCTACAATGAGCAGTTCTTC.

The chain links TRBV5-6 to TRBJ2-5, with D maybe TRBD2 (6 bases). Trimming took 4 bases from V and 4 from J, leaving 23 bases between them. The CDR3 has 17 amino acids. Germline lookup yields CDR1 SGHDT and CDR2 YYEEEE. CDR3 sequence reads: CASSPPLWGGRSETQYF. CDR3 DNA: TGTGCCAGCAGCCCCCCCCTCTGGGGAGGTAGATCAGAGACCCAGTACTTC.

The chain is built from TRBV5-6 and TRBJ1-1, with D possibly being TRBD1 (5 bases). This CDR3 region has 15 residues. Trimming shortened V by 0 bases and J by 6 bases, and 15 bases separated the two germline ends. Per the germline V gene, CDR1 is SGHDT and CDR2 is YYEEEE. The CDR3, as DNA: TGTGCCAGCAGCTTGGCTGGGGCAGCGGGCGCTGAAGCTTTCTTT. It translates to CASSLAGAAGAEAFF.